The 14 T cell receptor beta chains listed next were all sequenced from one sample in a study of T cells and Merkel cell carcinoma outcomes. Profiled with immunoSEQ multiplex PCR; TCRdb holds only in-frame clones, not every one. Of about 1,500 clones in the sample, around 86% were seen once. Sequencing input: tumor tissue from Merkel cell carcinoma. The receptors come from a human donor with Merkel cell carcinoma.

Here the CDR3 DNA reads TGCGCCAGCAGCCAAGCAGCGGGGGCACGACCGTTTGAGCAGTTCTTC. The encoded protein is CASSQAAGARPFEQFF. The chain couples TRBV4-1 to TRBJ2-1; 8 nucleotides match TRBD2. Trimming took 1 base from V and 9 from J; bases not matched to a gene: 11. The length of the CDR3 is 16 residues. Per the germline V gene, CDR1 is MGHRA and CDR2 is YSYEKL.

This chain uses TRBV19 with TRBJ2-7; the D gene is possibly TRBD1 (6 bases). CDR1 and CDR2 from the germline V gene are LNHDA and SQIVND (reference sequence). CDR3 length: 15 residues. V was trimmed by 7 bases and J by 7 bases, leaving 23 bases between them. CDR3 nucleotide sequence: TGTGCCAGTAACCCTGGAGACAGGCCCTTCTATGAGCAGTACTTC. Amino acids: CASNPGDRPFYEQYF.

A single count supports this clone. V and J are TRBV9 and TRBJ2-1; 7 bases match TRBD1. Germline V gene data show CDR1 as SGDLS and CDR2 as YYNGEE. This CDR3 has 15 amino acids. The V gene end was trimmed by 6 bases and the J gene end by 0 bases; junction bases not matched to a gene: 6. In nucleotides, the CDR3 is TGTGCCAGCACCCCACAGGGGAACTCCTACAATGAGCAGTTCTTC. Translating it yields CASTPQGNSYNEQFF.

This chain joins TRBV7-9 and TRBJ1-2; TRBD1 agrees at 11 bases. V dropped 5 bases and J dropped 8; count of bases not matched to a gene: 7. Germline V gene data show CDR1 as SEHNR and CDR2 as FQNEAQ (reference sequence). The CDR3 length is 14 residues. The CDR3 sequence is CASSTGQGALGYTF. The CDR3 DNA is TGTGCCAGCAGCACAGGACAGGGGGCGTTGGGCTACACCTTC.

This clone turned up a few times. In the same sample, other DNA sequences code for this CDR3. V gene TRBV7-9 combines with J gene TRBJ2-2, with D hard to call. The CDR3 loop spans 15 amino acids. The ends were cut back, 0 bases at V and 2 bases at J, with 7 bases in the middle. The germline V gene encodes CDR1 SEHNR and CDR2 FQNEAQ (reference sequence). CDR3 region: CASSLAGLNTGELFF. CDR3 bases: TGTGCCAGCAGCTTAGCTGGTCTCAACACCGGGGAGCTGTTTTTT.

The chain combines TRBV9 with TRBJ2-7, with D uncertain. Germline loops: CDR1 SGDLS, CDR2 YYNGEE. V was shortened by 4 bases and J by 3 bases, with 17 bases between the two germline ends. This CDR3 comprises 15 residues. CDR3 region: CASSSRAAEYYEQYF. The CDR3 nucleotides are TGTGCCAGCAGCTCCCGCGCGGCCGAATACTACGAGCAGTACTTC.

This clone appeared a single time. This sequence joins TRBV27 and TRBJ1-2; 9 bases match TRBD1. The germline CDR1 and CDR2 sequences are MNHEY and SMNVEV (reference sequence). Trimming took 5 bases from V and 8 from J; bases not matched to a gene: 9. CDR3 length: 14 residues. CDR3 nucleotides: TGTGCCAGCAGTCTAACACAGGGGGCGTGGGGCTACACCTTC. Its protein is CASSLTQGAWGYTF.

This clone was seen only once. This chain joins TRBV5-1 and TRBJ2-7; 11 nucleotides align to TRBD1. V lost 4 bases and J lost 5; bases outside the gene matches: 8. In germline, CDR1 is SGHRS, CDR2 YFSETQ. This CDR3 has 15 amino acids. CDR3 in DNA: TGCGCCAGCAGCATTGCCACGGGACAGGGGGACGAGCAGTACTTC. Its protein is CASSIATGQGDEQYF.

The chain employs TRBV7-3 and TRBJ2-1, with TRBD2 matching 10 bases. From germline, CDR1 is SGHTA and CDR2 FQGTGA. J lost 4 bases, V lost 5 bases, and 5 bases had no gene match. The CDR3 has 15 amino acids. CDR3 region: CASSVVAGGYNEQFF. The CDR3 DNA follows: TGTGCCAGCAGCGTAGTAGCGGGGGGTTACAATGAGCAGTTCTTC.

CDR3 in DNA: TGTGCCAGCAGTTTATGGGACCGCTATGACAATTCACCCCTCCACTTT. This translates into CASSLWDRYDNSPLHF. The V call is TRBV28, the J call TRBJ1-6, with D hard to call. The CDR3 sequence is 16 residues long. The V end lost 0 bases, the J end lost 7 bases, and 13 bases lay between the germline ends. Germline loops: CDR1 MDHEN, CDR2 SYDVKM.

Remarks on this clone: Relative to the germline gene, one junction end is altered; a read error may explain this. The chain recombines TRBV11-2 with TRBJ2-7; the D is unclear. The V gene's germline CDR1 is SGHAT and CDR2 FQNNGV. There are 14 residues in the CDR3. The CDR3 region is CVSSLVGSTYEQYF. CDR3 in DNA: TGTGTCAGCAGCTTAGTAGGTAGCACCTACGAGCAGTACTTC.

The rearrangement uses TRBV6-1 and TRBJ2-3; D possibly corresponds to TRBD2 (5 bases). Between the trimmed V and J ends, which lost 7 bases and 3 bases, there was a span of 14 bases. This CDR3 comprises 14 residues. Germline V gene sequence: CDR1 MNHNS, CDR2 SASEGT. The CDR3 loop reads CASIPGFLTDTQYF. The CDR3 nucleotides read TGTGCCAGCATCCCGGGGTTTTTGACAGATACGCAGTATTTT.

This rearrangement joins TRBV5-6 to TRBJ2-7; D is perhaps TRBD1 (6 bases). The CDR3 sequence is 13 residues long. In germline, CDR1 is SGHDT, CDR2 YYEEEE. The germline V and J ends were trimmed by 0 bases and 3 bases, with 7 bases remaining between them. This chain's CDR3 is CASSLVQGYEQYF. DNA of the CDR3: TGTGCCAGCAGCTTGGTACAGGGCTACGAGCAGTACTTC.

Only a few counts were recorded for this clone. The rearrangement joins TRBV13 to TRBJ2-1, with TRBD1 matching over 9 bases. There are 18 residues in the CDR3. Germline CDR1 is PRHDT and CDR2 is FYEKMQ (reference sequence). V shed 0 bases, J shed 4 bases, and the junction held 10 bases outside the gene matches. CDR3 region: CASSLGVTGGTVYNEQFF. DNA for the CDR3: TGTGCCAGCAGCTTAGGTGTGACAGGGGGGACGGTTTACAATGAGCAGTTCTTC.